The sequence of this TCR beta chain was determined in a study of CD8+CD57+ T cells in acquired aplastic anemia. Study-wide context: Each DNA sample taken from sorted CD4+ and CD8+ cells came to about 3.2 ug on average.

Regarding the study as a whole: The study found no significant CD8+ Simpson's diversity difference between patients and controls. In common between the patients and the controls were more than 25 CD8+ CDR3 sequences.

This CDR3 is built from 16 residues. With 1 base clipped from V and 4 bases from J, the junction kept 0 bases outside the gene matches. In germline, CDR1 is MNHNS, CDR2 SASEGT. As to this clonotype: Its antigen is not known.

The template used for profiling TCR beta VDJ and CDR3 was genomic DNA. TCRdb re-called the reads with MiXCR, one entry per CDR3 protein. This table has some 190,000 distinct CDR3 sequences, just over 45% appearing once. The sequence was collected from a human donor in good health. Sequenced sample: sorted CD4+, CD8+, or CD8+CD57+ T cells (not recorded which) from PBMCs. The gene calls are TRBV6-1 and TRBJ2-3, with TRBD2 matching 15 bases. CDR3 bases: TGTGCCAGCAGTGAAGGGACTAGCGGGGGGGCAGATACGCAGTATTTT. Translated: CASSEGTSGGADTQYF.